This T cell receptor beta chain was identified in a study of glioma-infiltrating T cells after dendritic cell vaccination. Germline CDR1 is MNHEY and CDR2 is SVGAGI. The CDR3 totals 15 residues. V was clipped by 3 bases and J by 0 bases, with 8 bases between them. This table comes from immunoSEQ multiplex PCR, and its TCRdb copy is limited to in-frame clones, with some not included. The table includes under 100,000 clones, approximately 87% detected once. This chain uses TRBV6-5 with TRBJ2-2; D is uncertain. This receptor was taken from a human donor with glioblastoma. The material was blood, obtained before dendritic cell vaccination. CDR3 loop: CASSYDKTNTGELFF. The CDR3 DNA reads TGTGCCAGCAGTTATGACAAAACGAACACCGGGGAGCTGTTTTTT.